This TCR beta chain comes out of a study of shared clonotypes between healthy human individuals. CDR3 length: 18 amino acids. Trimming removed 0 bases from V and 4 bases from J; junction bases left unmatched: 11. Per germline, CDR1 LNHNV and CDR2 YYDKDF (reference sequence). At a deep level, the assay was run. The method was immunoSEQ multiplex PCR; TCRdb's version includes in-frame clones alone and lacks a portion of them. The table lists millions of clones, roughly 94% of them singletons. About this clone itself: Its antigen is not identified.

CD8 cells classed as naive were CD45RO-negative and positively selected for CCR7, excluding terminally differentiated effector memory CD45RA+ cells. Broader study findings: Roughly 5% of naive CD4 clonotypes were shared across a handful of donors. Generation of non-shared clonotypes was less probable than generation of clonotypes shared by all four donors.

The chain combines TRBV15 with TRBJ2-1; 8 positions agree with TRBD2. Material: naive CD8+ T cells sorted from blood. The clonotype originates from a young man in good health. The CDR3, as DNA: TGTGCCACCAGCAGAGATAACAGCGTTAGCGGGATTTACAATGAGCAGTTCTTC. Protein sequence: CATSRDNSVSGIYNEQFF.